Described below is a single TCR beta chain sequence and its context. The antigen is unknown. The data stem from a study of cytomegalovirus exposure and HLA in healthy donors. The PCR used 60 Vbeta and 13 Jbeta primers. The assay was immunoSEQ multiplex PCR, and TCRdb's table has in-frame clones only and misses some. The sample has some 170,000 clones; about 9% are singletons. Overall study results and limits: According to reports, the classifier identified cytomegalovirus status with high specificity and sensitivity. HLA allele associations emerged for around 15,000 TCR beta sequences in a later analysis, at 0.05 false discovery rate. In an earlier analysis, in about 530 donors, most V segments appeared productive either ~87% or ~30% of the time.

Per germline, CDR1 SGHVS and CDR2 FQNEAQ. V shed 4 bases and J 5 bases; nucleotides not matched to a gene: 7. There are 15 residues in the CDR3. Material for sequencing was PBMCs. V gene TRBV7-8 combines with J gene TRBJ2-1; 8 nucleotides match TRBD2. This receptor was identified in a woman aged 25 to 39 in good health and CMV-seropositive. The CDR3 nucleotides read TGTGCCAGCAGCTCTCTACTAGCGGCAGACAATGAGCAGTTCTTC. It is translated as CASSSLLAADNEQFF.